This T cell receptor (beta chain) was sequenced for a study of human T cells and chemical hapten exposure. Regarding time point: patch test 1, 2 weeks after DPC sensitization. The treatment here: therapeutic diphenylcyclopropenone sensitization with weekly scalp DPC. RNA extraction used unfractionated whole blood as the source of total RNA. TCRdb ran MiXCR on the RACE reads and lists one entry per CDR3 protein. This sample has over 50,000 distinct CDR3 sequences, with about 10% found just once. This clonotype showed up just a few times. The germline V gene encodes CDR1 MGHRA and CDR2 YSYEKL. J gave up 7 bases and V 2 bases, and 6 bases lay outside the gene matches. The CDR3 has 15 residues.

Source: whole blood, taken in connection with sensitization to the hapten diphenylcyclopropenone (DPC). V usage is TRBV4-1 and J usage is TRBJ1-5, with 9 nucleotides matching TRBD1. This clonotype was sampled from a woman aged 40 to 50 with alopecia areata. Some clones in this sample may be carry-over from other donors' samples. The CDR3 region is CASSQPDRGRQPQHF. CDR3 DNA sequence: TGCGCCAGCAGCCAACCGGACAGGGGAAGACAGCCCCAGCATTTT.